This T cell receptor beta chain derives from a study of cytomegalovirus exposure and HLA in healthy donors. Study details: T cells numbering some 170 million yielded some 110 million unique TCR beta sequences in an earlier analysis. Study-level results: Associated with cytomegalovirus, according to the listing, were 150 to 200 TCR beta chains.

A remark on this clone: What it recognizes is unknown.

The PCR had 60 Vbeta and 13 Jbeta primers. Profiled with immunoSEQ multiplex PCR; TCRdb holds only in-frame clones, not every one. The repertoire holds about 75,000 clones, with approximately 80% as singletons. The clonotype comes from a man between 65 and 85 years old in good health and CMV-seropositive. Sequencing was performed on PBMCs.

The CDR3 region is CASSLLSGIYEQYF. The CDR3 region has the DNA TGTGCCAGCAGTTTACTTTCAGGGATTTACGAGCAGTACTTC. This chain connects TRBV28 to TRBJ2-7, with D tentatively TRBD1 (5 bases). The CDR3 runs 14 residues. Germline V gives CDR1 MDHEN, CDR2 SYDVKM. Between the trimmed V and J ends, which lost 2 bases and 4 bases, there was a span of 12 bases.